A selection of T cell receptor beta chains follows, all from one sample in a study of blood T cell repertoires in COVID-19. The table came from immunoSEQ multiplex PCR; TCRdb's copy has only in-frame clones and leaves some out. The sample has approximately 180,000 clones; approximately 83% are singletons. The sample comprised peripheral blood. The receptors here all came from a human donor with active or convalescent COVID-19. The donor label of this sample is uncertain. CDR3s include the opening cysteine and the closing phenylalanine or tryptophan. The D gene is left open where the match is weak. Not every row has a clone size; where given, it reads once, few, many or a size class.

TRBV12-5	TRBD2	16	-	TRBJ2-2	TGTGCTAGTGGTTTCCGGGCGGGAGGTAACACCGGGGAGCTGTTTTTT	CASGFRAGGNTGELFF
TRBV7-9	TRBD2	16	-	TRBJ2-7	TGTGCCAGCAGCTTATTCGAGGCTAGCGGTGTATACGAGCAGTACTTC	CASSLFEASGVYEQYF
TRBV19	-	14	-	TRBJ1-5	TGTGCCAGTAGTATCCGGGATGACAATCAGCCCCAGCATTTT	CASSIRDDNQPQHF
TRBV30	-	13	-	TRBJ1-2	TGTGCCTGGAGTGGCAGGCCCCTACGTGGCTACACCTTC	CAWSGRPLRGYTF
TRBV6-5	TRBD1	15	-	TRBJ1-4	TGTGCCAGCATTAGGGGACAGGGGGCGTGGGAAAAACTGTTTTTT	CASIRGQGAWEKLFF
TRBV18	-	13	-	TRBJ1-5	TGTGCCAGCTCATCAGGGGACCGTCAGCCCCAGCATTTT	CASSSGDRQPQHF
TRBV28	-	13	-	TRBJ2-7	TGTGCCAGCAGTTTGGGGCAGACCTACGAGCAGTACTTC	CASSLGQTYEQYF
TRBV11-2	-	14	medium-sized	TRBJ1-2	TGTGCCAGCAGCTTAGATATCACAGACTATGGCTACACCTTC	CASSLDITDYGYTF
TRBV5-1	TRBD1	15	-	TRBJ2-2	TGCGCCAGCAGCCCCCGGGACAGCTACACCGGGGAGCTGTTTTTT	CASSPRDSYTGELFF
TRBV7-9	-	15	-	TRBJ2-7	TGTGCCAGCAGCTTCCCCCGCGGGACTGAGTACGAGCAGTACTTC	CASSFPRGTEYEQYF
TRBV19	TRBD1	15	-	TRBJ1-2	TGTGCCAGTAGTTTCCCCCGGACAGGGAGCTATGGCTACACCTTC	CASSFPRTGSYGYTF
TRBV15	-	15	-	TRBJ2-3	TGTGCCACCAGCAGACCGGGACACGGCACAGATACGCAGTATTTT	CATSRPGHGTDTQYF
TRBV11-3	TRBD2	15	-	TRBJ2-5	TGTGCCAGCAGCATAGCGGGGTGGCAGCAAGAGACCCAGTACTTC	CASSIAGWQQETQYF
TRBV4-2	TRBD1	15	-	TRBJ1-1	TGTGCCAGCAGCCAGGGGGACAGGGGGAGCACTGAAGCTTTCTTT	CASSQGDRGSTEAFF
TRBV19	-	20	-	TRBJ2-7	TGTGCCAGTAGTATCGTCGGGACAGAAAGCGGGAGCCGATTCTCCTACGAGCAGTACTTC	CASSIVGTESGSRFSYEQYF
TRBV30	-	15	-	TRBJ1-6	TGTGCCTGGACCCCCGGACGGGGGGGGAATTCACCCCTCCACTTT	CAWTPGRGGNSPLHF
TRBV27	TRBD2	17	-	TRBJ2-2	TGTGCCAGCATCGCCCGGCCTAGCGGGATCCCGGGCGGGGAGCTGTTTTTT	CASIARPSGIPGGELFF
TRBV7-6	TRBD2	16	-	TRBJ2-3	TGTGCCAGCAGCCAGACTAGCGGGAGAGGCACAGATACGCAGTATTTT	CASSQTSGRGTDTQYF
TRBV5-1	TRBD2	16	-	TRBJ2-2	TGCGCCAGCAGCTTGTCAGGGAGGGGAAACACCGGGGAGCTGTTTTTT	CASSLSGRGNTGELFF
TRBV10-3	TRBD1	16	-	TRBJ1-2	TGTGCCATCAGTGGTAAGACAGGGGGCAAGGACTATGGCTACACCTTC	CAISGKTGGKDYGYTF
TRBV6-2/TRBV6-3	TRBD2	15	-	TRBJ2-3	TGTGCCAGCAGCCCCGGACTAGCGGGGGGGAAAACGCAGTATTTT	CASSPGLAGGKTQYF
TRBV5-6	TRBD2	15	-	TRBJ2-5	TGTGCCAGCAGCTTCATAGCGGGGGCGGAGGAGACCCAGTACTTC	CASSFIAGAEETQYF
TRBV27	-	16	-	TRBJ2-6	TGTGCCAGCAGTCAAAGGGGTTCTTCAGGGGCCAACGTCCTGACTTTC	CASSQRGSSGANVLTF
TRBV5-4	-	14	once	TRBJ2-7	TGTGCCAGCAGCTTGTTACAGGGAACGACGGAGCAGTACTTC	CASSLLQGTTEQYF
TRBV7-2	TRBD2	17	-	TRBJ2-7	TGTGCCAGCAGCTTCCCCCAACGCTCGGCGGGGGGTCTCGAGCAGTACTTC	CASSFPQRSAGGLEQYF
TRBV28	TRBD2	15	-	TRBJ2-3	TGTGCCAGCAGCCCTTGGCGGGAGGGCACAGATACGCAGTATTTT	CASSPWREGTDTQYF
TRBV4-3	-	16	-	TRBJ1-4	TGCGCCAGCAGCGTACAGTCAGGGGTTGGGGGTGAAAAACTGTTTTTT	CASSVQSGVGGEKLFF
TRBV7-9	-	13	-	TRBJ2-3	TGTGCCAGCAGAAGAACTCTCACAGATACGCAGTATTTT	CASRRTLTDTQYF
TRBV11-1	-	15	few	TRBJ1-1	TGTGCCAGCAGCTTAGCGCTGGGACAAGGGACTGAAGCTTTCTTT	CASSLALGQGTEAFF
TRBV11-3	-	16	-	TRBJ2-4	TGTGCCAGCAGCCCCCGACTGGGTATAGCCAAAAACATTCAGTACTTC	CASSPRLGIAKNIQYF
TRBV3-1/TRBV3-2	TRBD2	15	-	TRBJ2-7	TGTGCCAGCAGCCAAACTAGCGGTAAGGCCTACGAGCAGTACTTC	CASSQTSGKAYEQYF
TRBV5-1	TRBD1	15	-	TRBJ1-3	TGCGCCAGCAGGCAAGACAGGGGAAGTGGAAACACCATATATTTT	CASRQDRGSGNTIYF
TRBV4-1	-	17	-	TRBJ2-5	TGCGCCAGCAGCCGGGGGGCAGGGCGGGAGCGTAAAGAGACCCAGTACTTC	CASSRGAGRERKETQYF
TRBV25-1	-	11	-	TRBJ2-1	TGTGCCAGCAGTGTGGGGGCTGAGCAGTTCTTC	CASSVGAEQFF
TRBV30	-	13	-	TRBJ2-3	TGTGCCTGGAGGGGGACTAGCACAGATACGCAGTATTTT	CAWRGTSTDTQYF
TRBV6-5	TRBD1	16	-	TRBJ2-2	TGTGCCAGCAGTTACACCGGGACAGGGGATACCGGGGAGCTGTTTTTT	CASSYTGTGDTGELFF